This T cell receptor beta chain emerged from a study of breast tumors, draining lymph nodes, adjacent tissues. Notes on the study in general: Luminal-like breast cancer showed significantly higher tumor–nontumor repertoire similarity than basal-like. Data only fit, rather than demonstrated, lymph node origin of most tumor T cells.

Breast cancer patients provided tissue from their axillary draining lymph nodes. A word on this clonotype: The antigen remains unidentified. This may be a read error, as it is one base from a much larger clone.

Germline V gene sequence: CDR1 MNHEY, CDR2 SVGAGI. The CDR3 covers 16 residues. TCRdb analysed the multiplex PCR reads with MiXCR anew, one entry per CDR3 protein. The sample lists 250,000 or so distinct CDR3 sequences; 30% to 35% were seen once. The sequencing sample was made of axillary lymph node tissue. The TCR originated in a female donor with breast cancer. Some clones in this sample may be carry-over from other donors' samples. The J gene is TRBJ2-1, the V gene TRBV6-5; possible D gene TRBD1, 6 bases. In DNA, the CDR3 is TGTGCCAGCAGTCGGACGGACAAGGGGGATAGTGGTAGGCGGCTCTTC. It yields the protein CASSRTDKGDSGRRLF.